Detailed here is one T cell receptor beta chain. The V and J ends lost 7 bases and 3 bases respectively, with 12 bases between them. CDR1 and CDR2 from the germline V gene are LNHDA and SQIVND (reference sequence). The CDR3 is 14 residues long. The source of the sample is a study of blood T cells in healthy people across ages. PCR was performed a second time for roughly 7 to 12 cycles using a sample-barcoded 5' primer and a J-beta primer mix. Every sample gave at least 2.5 million paired-end reads containing CDR3. MiXCR was run by TCRdb on the 5' RACE reads, yielding one entry per CDR3 protein. The sample has about 720,000 distinct CDR3 sequences, 20% to 25% seen once.

V and J are TRBV19 and TRBJ1-4; D is ambiguous. This clonotype originated in a man in his 70s in good health. Material: blood. The CDR3 nucleotides are TGTGCCAGTACCTTCGTCGGCCCTAATGAAAAACTGTTTTTT. Protein: CASTFVGPNEKLFF.